One sample yielded the 18 T cell receptor beta chains listed below, sequenced in a study of cytotoxic CD8 clonotypes in ibrutinib-treated CLL (dated by TCRdb to 2020 to 2022). The label giving this sample's time point can be read as: approximately twelve months on ibrutinib. Library generation was performed with the immunoSEQ multiplex PCR assay. TCRdb re-hosts the immuneACCESS table, in-frame sequences only. Its copies lack some clones; in the studies checked, an unresolved V gene accounts for under half of them, and the cause for the rest is not known. This sample lists roughly 150,000 clones; 81% were detected once. Approximately 2% of the sample rests with the top ten. The sequenced sample was PBMCs, obtained after 12 months of ibrutinib treatment. The receptors originated from a human donor with chronic lymphocytic leukemia.

This clone was picked up a small number of times. The chain uses TRBV4-1 and TRBJ1-1, with D possibly TRBD1 on 6 matching bases. The CDR3 runs to 15 residues. Per the germline V gene, CDR1 is MGHRA and CDR2 is YSYEKL. The ends were cut back, 0 bases at V and 5 bases at J, with 13 bases in the middle. CDR3 in amino acids: CASSQEGTGRTEAFF. In nucleotides, the CDR3 is TGCGCCAGCAGCCAAGAAGGAACAGGGAGGACTGAAGCTTTCTTT.

The gene calls are TRBV27 and TRBJ2-7; 7 bases map to TRBD1. Germline values: CDR1 MNHEY, CDR2 SMNVEV (reference sequence). This CDR3 contains 12 residues. V was pared by 5 bases and J by 3 bases, with 1 base of the junction left unmatched. DNA of the CDR3: TGTGCCAGCAGTCGACAGGGCTACGAGCAGTACTTC. Its translation is CASSRQGYEQYF.

Concerning this clone: This specimen includes other DNA sequences encoding the same CDR3. The CDR3, as DNA: TGTGCCAGCAGCTTAGGAATGTGGTACGAGCAGTACTTC. Residues: CASSLGMWYEQYF. V usage is TRBV7-2 and J usage is TRBJ2-7; D is ambiguous. CDR1 SGHTA and CDR2 FQGNSA come from the germline V gene. CDR3 length: 13 amino acids. The V end lost 1 base, the J end lost 4 bases, and 8 bases lay between the germline ends.

This clone was seen just once. The chain employs TRBV29-1 and TRBJ2-5, with 7 bases matching TRBD2. J was trimmed by 9 bases and V by 0 bases; bases with no gene match: 13. Per the germline V gene, CDR1 is SQVTM and CDR2 is ANQGSEA. The CDR3 extends over 15 amino acids. For the CDR3, the DNA is TGCAGCGTTGAAGATACGGGAGGAGGGCTAGGCGCCCAGTACTTC. Its protein product is CSVEDTGGGLGAQYF.

The genes are TRBV19 and TRBJ2-7, with 9 bases fitting TRBD1. Trimming removed 6 bases from V and 2 bases from J; junction bases left unmatched: 5. The CDR3 spans 14 residues. CDR1 is LNHDA, CDR2 SQIVND, per germline (reference sequence). CDR3 amino acids: CASRRDRDTYEQYF. CDR3 nucleotide sequence: TGTGCCAGTAGAAGGGACAGGGATACCTACGAGCAGTACTTC.

This clone was counted between two and nine times. This chain joins TRBV7-2 and TRBJ2-1; the match to TRBD1 covers 9 bases. J gave up 10 bases and V 5 bases, and 12 bases lay outside the gene matches. This CDR3 region has 15 residues. CDR1 and CDR2 from the germline V gene are SGHTA and FQGNSA. For the CDR3, the DNA is TGTGCCAGCAGCCCTCGGGGACAGGGTCTAGGGGAGCAGTTCTTC. Its protein is CASSPRGQGLGEQFF.

The chain carries TRBV2 and TRBJ1-2, with 9 positions matching TRBD1. Germline V CDR1 and CDR2: SNHLY, FYNNEI. The CDR3 length is 12 residues. Trimming at V came to 8 bases and at J to 4 bases, leaving 2 bases not matched to a gene. CDR3 sequence reads: CASGQGIYGYTF. The CDR3 coding sequence is TGTGCCAGCGGACAGGGGATCTATGGCTACACCTTC.

The CDR3 coding sequence is TGTGCCAGCAGGTGGCGGGGCGAAAAAGAGACCCAGTACTTC. Its translation: CASRWRGEKETQYF. The V and J genes are TRBV6-5 and TRBJ2-5; perhaps TRBD2 as D (6 bases). The CDR3 loop spans 14 amino acids. CDR1 and CDR2 from the germline V gene are MNHEY and SVGAGI. V was pared by 6 bases and J by 3 bases, with 14 bases between.

The rearrangement uses TRBV6-5 and TRBJ1-1, with D maybe TRBD1 (5 bases). Trimming removed 1 base at V and 1 base at J, with 7 bases between. Germline V lookup: CDR1 MNHEY, CDR2 SVGAGI. The CDR3 has 14 amino acids. The CDR3 reads CASSYWGTNTEAFF. The CDR3 bases are TGTGCCAGCAGTTACTGGGGGACGAACACTGAAGCTTTCTTT.

This clone was seen more than once but under ten times. The chain carries TRBV9 and TRBJ2-1; D is unclear. The CDR3 is 13 residues long. V dropped 3 bases and J dropped 8 bases, with 12 bases sitting between them. From germline, CDR1 is SGDLS and CDR2 YYNGEE. DNA for the CDR3: TGTGCCAGCAGCGCCATAAGTGACGATGAGCAGTTCTTC. Translation gives CASSAISDDEQFF.

The chain employs TRBV29-1 and TRBJ1-2, with a weak D call TRBD1 (6 bases). Trimming removed 5 bases from V and 2 bases from J, with 12 bases in between. This CDR3 region has 13 residues. Per the germline V gene, CDR1 is SQVTM and CDR2 is ANQGSEA. Here the CDR3 DNA reads TGCAGCGTTAACAACGACAGGAACTATGGCTACACCTTC. Translation gives CSVNNDRNYGYTF.

The gene calls are TRBV4-1 and TRBJ1-5, with 7 nucleotides matching TRBD1. The CDR3 has 15 amino acids. Looked up from germline, CDR1 is MGHRA and CDR2 is YSYEKL. After removal of 6 bases from V and 3 bases from J, the junction contained 8 bases not matched to a gene. Here the CDR3 reads CASRVDREDNQPQHF. The DNA for the CDR3 is TGCGCCAGCAGAGTTGACAGGGAAGACAATCAGCCCCAGCATTTT.

This clone was seen more than once but under ten times. This sequence joins TRBV28 and TRBJ1-5; 8 positions agree with TRBD1. CDR3 length equals 15 residues. Germline-derived CDR1 and CDR2 are MDHEN and SYDVKM. V shed 5 bases and J 3 bases; nucleotides not matched to a gene: 6. The CDR3 bases are TGTGCCAGCAGTCCGCAGGGGGCATTCAATCAGCCCCAGCATTTT. It translates to CASSPQGAFNQPQHF.

The chain combines TRBV19 with TRBJ1-1; no clear D. V lost 4 bases to trimming and J lost 2 bases, with 8 bases between them. The germline V gene has CDR1 LNHDA and CDR2 SQIVND (reference sequence). This CDR3 is built from 13 residues. In nucleotides, the CDR3 is TGTGCCAGTAGTAAGAGGGAAAACACTGAAGCTTTCTTT. Protein product: CASSKRENTEAFF.

The V call is TRBV6-5, the J call TRBJ1-2; D may be TRBD1 (5 bases). CDR3 size: 13 residues. Germline assignment: CDR1 MNHEY and CDR2 SVGAGI. Trimming stripped 4 bases from V and 6 bases from J, with 12 bases between. CDR3 sequence reads: CASSLGVRDGYTF. The CDR3, as DNA: TGTGCCAGCAGTTTAGGGGTGCGGGATGGCTACACCTTC.

The CDR3: CASSLGQGAVEQYF. CDR3 coding DNA: TGTGCCAGCAGCCTCGGACAGGGGGCTGTCGAGCAGTACTTC. The chain carries TRBV4-2 and TRBJ2-7; TRBD1 matches at 11 bases. Germline CDR1 LGHNA, CDR2 YNFKEQ. Losses at the gene ends were 4 bases for V and 6 bases for J; bases not matched to a gene: 5. The CDR3 spans 14 residues.

The rearrangement uses TRBV29-1 and TRBJ2-7, with 8 positions matching TRBD1. The CDR3 has 12 residues. The V and J ends lost 7 bases and 5 bases, in that order; junction bases with no gene match: 7. Germline V CDR1 and CDR2: SQVTM, ANQGSEA. The CDR3 DNA follows: TGCAGCGCAAACAGGGGGATCGACGAGCAGTACTTC. The encoded protein is CSANRGIDEQYF.

V is TRBV12-5 and J is TRBJ2-3; 7 bases match TRBD1. Germline-derived CDR1 and CDR2 are LGHNT and FRNRAP. V dropped 5 bases and J dropped 2; count of bases not matched to a gene: 7. The CDR3 loop spans 15 amino acids. This CDR3 is CASGREGALTDTQYF. The CDR3 DNA sequence: TGTGCTAGTGGTAGAGAGGGGGCCCTCACAGATACGCAGTATTTT.